This T cell receptor (beta chain) was profiled in a study of blood T cell repertoires in COVID-19. In the study overall: Samples representing acute and convalescent COVID-19 were sourced from the United States, Italy and Spain. T cells, B-cell-depleted T cells, or PBMCs supplied cDNA or gDNA.

Germline lookup yields CDR1 GTSNPN and CDR2 SVGIG (reference sequence). V lost 0 bases, J lost 3 bases, and 15 bases stayed unmatched. The CDR3 runs to 20 residues. Original handling: It was from reference gene primer amplification that nucleated cell counts were estimated. Using immunoSEQ multiplex PCR, the repertoire was profiled, and TCRdb retains in-frame clones only, with some absent. D and trimming were read from the DNA, whereas the V and J calls and clone size are those reported in that table. This table holds around 150,000 clones, 75% to 90% found once. Sequencing input: peripheral blood. This chain links TRBV30 with TRBJ2-6, with 9 bases that match TRBD1. The source of this sequence is a man in his fifties or sixties with active COVID-19. CDR3 bases: TGTGCCTGGAGTGTACCCAGGGACAGGGACAGGGTTGGTGGGGCCAACGTCCTGACTTTC. Its protein is CAWSVPRDRDRVGGANVLTF.